This entry lists 27 T cell receptor beta chains sequenced from one sample in a study of beta chain features in type 1 diabetes. Every isolated RNA sample was fully reverse transcribed, so sequencing captured expressed TCRB transcripts. Repertoires were generated with immunoSEQ multiplex PCR, while TCRdb's copy carries only in-frame clones and drops some. The repertoire includes under 450,000 clones, more than 11% of them detected once, and 0.03% to 0.04% sits in the top ten. Sequencing was carried out using naive CD4+ T cells from blood. The receptors originated from a man under 40 in good health.

This chain connects TRBV6-1 to TRBJ1-3, with D possibly matching TRBD1 (6 bases). The CDR3 contains 14 residues. Germline-derived CDR1 and CDR2 are MNHNS and SASEGT. V lost 6 bases and J 1 base, leaving 10 bases between the germline ends. The CDR3 DNA sequence: TGTGCCAGCAGGATACAGGGATCTGGAAACACCATATATTTT. This gives the protein CASRIQGSGNTIYF.

This clone occurred a few times. The chain has TRBV29-1 and TRBJ2-1; TRBD1 aligns across 8 bases. Germline trimming cut 7 bases from V and 7 bases from J; bases unmatched to any gene: 6. Germline values: CDR1 SQVTM, CDR2 ANQGSEA. This CDR3 contains 12 residues. The CDR3 coding sequence is TGCAGCGCTGGACAGGGTAGGAATGAGCAGTTCTTC. This sequence encodes CSAGQGRNEQFF.

This clone was seen only a few times. The chain couples TRBV27 to TRBJ1-1; TRBD1 might be the D (6 bases). Trimming cost V 3 bases and J 1 base, with 9 bases left between them. Germline V gene data show CDR1 as MNHEY and CDR2 as SMNVEV (reference sequence). The CDR3 has 14 amino acids. In DNA form, the CDR3 reads TGTGCCAGCAGTTTCTTGGGACAGAACACTGAAGCTTTCTTT. As protein: CASSFLGQNTEAFF.

The rearrangement joins TRBV12-5 to TRBJ2-5; D gene unclear. There are 14 residues in the CDR3. The germline CDR1 and CDR2 sequences are LGHNT and FRNRAP. Trimming removed 0 bases from V and 6 bases from J, with 11 bases in between. The CDR3: CASGLVSPPQTQYF. The CDR3, as DNA: TGTGCTAGTGGTTTGGTATCGCCTCCCCAGACCCAGTACTTC.

This clone was picked up a small number of times. This rearrangement joins TRBV4-3 to TRBJ1-2; D unresolved. CDR3 length: 13 amino acids. Germline V CDR1 and CDR2: LGHNA, YSLEER. The germline V and J ends were trimmed by 0 bases and 2 bases, with 4 bases remaining between them. The CDR3 protein is CASSQDLNYGYTF. The DNA for the CDR3 is TGCGCCAGCAGCCAAGATCTGAACTATGGCTACACCTTC.

The chain carries TRBV27 and TRBJ2-1; TRBD1 aligns across 8 bases. Germline V gives CDR1 MNHEY, CDR2 SMNVEV (reference sequence). V lost 7 bases, J lost 5 bases, and 13 bases stayed unmatched. The CDR3 extends over 16 amino acids. Here the CDR3 DNA reads TGTGCCAGCATAAAAACATGGCAGGGGGCAAACAATGAGCAGTTCTTC. This gives the protein CASIKTWQGANNEQFF.

This clone has just a few counts. The V and J genes are TRBV9 and TRBJ2-7, with D possibly matching TRBD2 (6 bases). The CDR3 spans 16 residues. The germline V gene encodes CDR1 SGDLS and CDR2 YYNGEE. V lost 0 bases and J lost 0, with 13 bases in between. The CDR3 DNA is TGTGCCAGCAGCGTAGGTCCGGGACTGAGCTCCTACGAGCAGTACTTC. Translating it yields CASSVGPGLSSYEQYF.

The CDR3 is CAWSVRSGGYTF. In DNA form, the CDR3 reads TGTGCCTGGAGTGTACGGAGTGGTGGCTACACCTTC. V usage is TRBV30 and J usage is TRBJ1-2; D gene ambiguous. The CDR3 has 12 residues. Trimming stripped 0 bases from V and 7 bases from J, with 9 bases between. The germline CDR1 and CDR2 sequences are GTSNPN and SVGIG (reference sequence).

This chain connects TRBV29-1 to TRBJ2-1; unclear D gene. V shed 4 bases and J shed 6 bases, with 16 bases lying between them. This CDR3 spans 14 amino acids. Looked up from germline, CDR1 is SQVTM and CDR2 is ANQGSEA. CDR3 loop: CSVARSQAVNEQFF. In nucleotides, the CDR3 is TGCAGCGTTGCGAGGAGCCAGGCGGTCAATGAGCAGTTCTTC.

V usage is TRBV7-9 and J usage is TRBJ2-5, with D perhaps TRBD1 (6 bases). CDR1 SEHNR and CDR2 FQNEAQ come from the germline V gene (reference sequence). The CDR3 totals 15 residues. Trimming took 3 bases from V and 1 from J, leaving 12 bases between them. This CDR3 is CASSLGRGFQETQYF. CDR3 nucleotides: TGTGCCAGCAGCTTGGGCAGGGGATTCCAAGAGACCCAGTACTTC.

The chain recombines TRBV29-1 with TRBJ1-3, with D unclear. Trimming cost V 6 bases and J 0 bases, with 9 bases left between them. Per the germline V gene, CDR1 is SQVTM and CDR2 is ANQGSEA. This CDR3 is 13 amino acids long. CDR3 DNA: TGCAGCGTGGTCCCGGGCTCTGGAAACACCATATATTTT. This translates into CSVVPGSGNTIYF.

This clone was picked up a small number of times. V usage is TRBV9 and J usage is TRBJ2-7, with a tentative D call TRBD2 (5 bases). The V end was cut by 3 bases, the J end by 4 bases, with 32 bases between. CDR3 length: 20 amino acids. Germline V gene data show CDR1 as SGDLS and CDR2 as YYNGEE. The CDR3 protein is CASSDVLGREDTKITYEQYV. CDR3 coding DNA: TGTGCCAGCAGCGACGTACTAGGAAGGGAAGATACAAAGATCACATACGAGCAGTACGTC.

The genes are TRBV13 and TRBJ1-5; 9 nucleotides line up with TRBD1. The germline CDR1 and CDR2 sequences are PRHDT and FYEKMQ (reference sequence). CDR3 length equals 16 residues. V gave up 5 bases and J gave up 5 bases; unmatched junction bases: 10. The CDR3 DNA sequence: TGTGCCAGCAGCCGGAGGACAGGGGCTCAGTATCAGCCCCAGCATTTT. This encodes CASSRRTGAQYQPQHF. The full variable domain, completed using reference TRBV13 and TRBJ1-5, is AAGVIQSPRHLIKEKRETATLKCYPIPRHDTVYWYQQGPGQDPQFLISFYEKMQSDKGSIPDRFSAQQFSDYHSELNMSSLELGDSALYFCASSRRTGAQYQPQHFGDGTRLSIL.

J is TRBJ2-5 and V is TRBV29-1; 12 positions match TRBD2. Germline loops: CDR1 SQVTM, CDR2 ANQGSEA. The junction had 7 bases not matched to a gene; V was cut back by 3 bases and J by 5 bases. The CDR3 has 15 amino acids. Here the CDR3 DNA reads TGCAGCGTTGAGGGGACTAGCGGGTTCGTCGAGACCCAGTACTTC. This sequence encodes CSVEGTSGFVETQYF.

The rearrangement links TRBV9 to TRBJ2-2, with 9 nucleotides matching TRBD2. This CDR3 is built from 18 residues. Looked up from germline, CDR1 is SGDLS and CDR2 is YYNGEE. Germline trimming cut 4 bases from V and 4 bases from J; bases unmatched to any gene: 14. The DNA of the CDR3 is TGTGCCAGCAGCTGGACCGCTATAGCGGGAGATCCCACCGGGGAGCTGTTTTTT. Protein product: CASSWTAIAGDPTGELFF.

This clone was detected many times. The rearrangement links TRBV7-2 to TRBJ2-1; TRBD2 might be the D (5 bases). Germline V lookup: CDR1 SGHTA, CDR2 FQGNSA. Trimming left V 4 bases short and J 10 bases short, with 17 bases between. The CDR3 is made up of 14 amino acids. This chain's CDR3 is CASSSRTRAQEQFF. The DNA of the CDR3 is TGTGCCAGCAGCTCGCGAACTAGGGCACAGGAGCAGTTCTTC.

CDR3 coding DNA: TGTGCCACCAGCAGAGATCACAAGACAGACGAGACCCAGTACTTC. It specifies CATSRDHKTDETQYF. The chain links TRBV15 to TRBJ2-5; D perhaps matches TRBD1 (5 bases). Germline CDR1 and CDR2: LNHNV and YYDKDF (reference sequence). Trimming shortened V by 0 bases and J by 5 bases, and 13 bases separated the two germline ends. This CDR3 contains 15 residues.

The chain joins TRBV11-3 to TRBJ2-5; TRBD2 matches 11 bases. J gave up 5 bases and V 5 bases, and 10 bases lay outside the gene matches. Germline CDR1 reads SGHNT; CDR2 reads YENEEA. CDR3 length equals 16 residues. The CDR3: CASSLNGASGRETQYF. The CDR3 nucleotides are TGTGCCAGCAGCCTCAACGGGGCTAGCGGGAGGGAGACCCAGTACTTC.

This clone came up a few times. The chain has TRBV7-2 and TRBJ2-5; 10 bases match TRBD2. Germline CDR1 and CDR2: SGHTA and FQGNSA. The CDR3 is 16 residues long. The trim removed 2 bases at V and 2 bases at J, leaving 5 bases unmatched. This chain's CDR3 is CASSLFLLAGQETQYF. CDR3 nucleotides: TGTGCCAGCAGCTTATTTTTACTAGCGGGACAAGAGACCCAGTACTTC.

This clone turned up a few times. The genes are TRBV20-1 and TRBJ2-3; D ambiguous. The CDR3 is 10 residues long. The ends were cut back, 2 bases at V and 9 bases at J, with 6 bases in the middle. Looked up from germline, CDR1 is DFQATT and CDR2 is SNEGSKA (reference sequence). For the CDR3, the DNA is TGCAGTGCTAGACGCCAAACGCAGTATTTT. Translated: CSARRQTQYF.

This rearrangement joins TRBV4-3 to TRBJ2-5, with 8 bases matching TRBD2. J gave up 0 bases and V 3 bases, and 3 bases lay outside the gene matches. Germline V gene data show CDR1 as LGHNA and CDR2 as YSLEER. The CDR3 is 15 residues long. CDR3 region: CASSQGGGYQETQYF. CDR3 in DNA: TGCGCCAGCAGCCAGGGCGGGGGGTACCAAGAGACCCAGTACTTC.

For this clone: In the same sample, other DNA sequences code for this CDR3. This sequence joins TRBV5-1 and TRBJ2-7; D is uncertain. CDR1 SGHRS and CDR2 YFSETQ come from the germline V gene. Trimming shortened V by 0 bases and J by 3 bases, and 7 bases separated the two germline ends. This CDR3 is built from 13 residues. CDR3 bases: TGCGCCAGCAGCTTGGAACGGAGCTACGAGCAGTACTTC. Amino acid sequence: CASSLERSYEQYF.

This clone appeared a few times. The chain joins TRBV21-1 to TRBJ2-6; whether TRBD1, the table's D call, matches the DNA was not checked. TRBV21-1 is an annotated pseudogene. The CDR3 contains 18 residues. The CDR3, as DNA: TGTGCCAGCAGCAAAGAGGGGGTACCCCACTCTGGGGCCAACGTCCTGACTTTC. The encoded protein is CASSKEGVPHSGANVLTF.

The chain is built from TRBV7-9 and TRBJ2-3; D perhaps matches TRBD1 (7 bases). The CDR3 is 15 amino acids. The germline gives CDR1 SEHNR, CDR2 FQNEAQ (reference sequence). Trimming removed 5 bases at V and 4 bases at J, with 16 bases between. The CDR3 reads CASSPRPGGPDTQYF. CDR3 sequence (DNA): TGTGCCAGCAGCCCCCGCCCAGGGGGGCCAGATACGCAGTATTTT.

The rearrangement links TRBV7-2 to TRBJ2-7; D is possibly TRBD1 or TRBD2 (5 bases each). Germline assignment: CDR1 SGHTA and CDR2 FQGNSA. The CDR3 has 14 residues. V lost 5 bases, J lost 1 base, and 12 bases lay in between. CDR3 sequence reads: CASSPGTVSYEQYF. CDR3 bases: TGTGCCAGCAGCCCAGGGACCGTATCCTACGAGCAGTACTTC.

The CDR3 sequence: CASSDPGRGVSYEQYV. CDR3 DNA: TGTGCCAGCAGTGACCCAGGACGGGGAGTCTCCTACGAGCAGTACGTC. The chain has TRBV25-1 and TRBJ2-7, with D perhaps matching TRBD2 (5 bases). CDR3 size: 16 residues. The ends were cut back, 3 bases at V and 0 bases at J, with 15 bases in the middle. From germline, CDR1 is MGHDK and CDR2 SYGVNS.

This clone was seen a handful of times. The V and J genes are TRBV7-8 and TRBJ2-4; D may match TRBD1 or TRBD2 (5 bases each). Germline-derived CDR1 and CDR2 are SGHVS and FQNEAQ. The ends were cut back, 1 base at V and 2 bases at J, with 21 bases in the middle. The length of the CDR3 is 19 residues. The CDR3 DNA reads TGTGCCAGCAGCTTAGATCGCTGGGGCGGAGGATTATCCAAAAACATTCAGTACTTC. It translates to CASSLDRWGGGLSKNIQYF.